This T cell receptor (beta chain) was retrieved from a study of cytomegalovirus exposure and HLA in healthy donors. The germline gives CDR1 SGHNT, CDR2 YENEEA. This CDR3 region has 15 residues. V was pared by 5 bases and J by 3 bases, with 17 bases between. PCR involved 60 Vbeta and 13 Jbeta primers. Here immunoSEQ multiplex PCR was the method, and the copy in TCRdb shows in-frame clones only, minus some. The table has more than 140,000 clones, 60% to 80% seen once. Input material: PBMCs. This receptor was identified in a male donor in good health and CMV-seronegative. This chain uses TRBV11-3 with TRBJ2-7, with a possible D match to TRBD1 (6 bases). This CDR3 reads CASSLPGVLDYEQYF. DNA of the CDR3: TGTGCCAGCAGCCTCCCAGGGGTTCTAGACTACGAGCAGTACTTC.